This is a list of T cell receptor beta chains from one sample in a study of T cell responses to AZD1222 COVID-19 vaccine. Sequencing was performed with immunoSEQ multiplex PCR; in TCRdb, only in-frame clones are kept and a portion is missing. In the table there are roughly 130,000 clones, roughly 88% of which are singletons. This specimen was peripheral blood, taken on day 0 of AZD1222 vaccination. The receptors originated from an adult in good health. The CDR3 runs from the conserved cysteine through the conserved F or W. Fields, in order: V gene, D gene, J gene, clone size, CDR3 protein, CDR3 DNA. D genes are given only for firm matches. Size is omitted from some rows. Given values are once, few, many or a class for expanded clones.

TRBV24-1	-	TRBJ1-5	-	CATSDLGQGLNQPQHF	TGTGCCACCAGTGATTTGGGCCAGGGATTAAATCAGCCCCAGCATTTT
TRBV14	TRBD1	TRBJ2-2	once	CASSRRDRGTGELFF	TGTGCCAGCAGCCGGCGGGACAGGGGCACCGGGGAGCTGTTTTTT
TRBV21-1	-	TRBJ2-7	-	CASSPPPTDYEQYF	TGTGCCAGCAGCCCGCCCCCGACAGACTACGAGCAGTACTTC
TRBV2	-	TRBJ2-2	-	CASSERASGELFF	TGTGCCAGCAGTGAACGGGCGTCCGGGGAGCTGTTTTTT
TRBV29-1	-	TRBJ2-3	once	CSVDRERDTQYF	TGCAGCGTTGATAGGGAGAGGGATACGCAGTATTTT
TRBV27	TRBD2	TRBJ2-7	-	CASSLSWTSAYEQYF	TGTGCCAGCAGTTTATCCTGGACTAGCGCCTACGAGCAGTACTTC
TRBV6-1	TRBD1	TRBJ2-1	-	CASSVLQGASYYNEQFF	TGTGCCAGCAGTGTCCTACAGGGGGCCTCATATTACAATGAGCAGTTCTTC
TRBV7-3	TRBD2	TRBJ2-5	-	CASSSGLAGPQETQYF	TGTGCCAGCAGCAGCGGACTAGCGGGGCCCCAAGAGACCCAGTACTTC
TRBV2	-	TRBJ1-4	few	CASPNPGGEKLFF	TGTGCCAGCCCGAACCCTGGGGGTGAAAAACTGTTTTTT
TRBV7-9	-	TRBJ1-5	once	CASSFGRGRGPFSNQPQHF	TGTGCCAGCAGCTTTGGCCGCGGCAGGGGCCCTTTTAGCAATCAGCCCCAGCATTTT
TRBV27	-	TRBJ1-3	-	CASSLGGRGGNTIYF	TGTGCCAGCAGTTTAGGCGGCAGGGGTGGAAACACCATATATTTT
TRBV3-1/TRBV3-2	-	TRBJ1-3	-	CASSPQLGNTIYF	TGTGCCAGCAGCCCCCAGCTAGGAAACACCATATATTTT
TRBV13	TRBD2	TRBJ2-4	-	CASSQTTSGGIIAKNIQYF	TGTGCCAGCAGCCAGACGACTAGCGGGGGAATAATAGCCAAAAACATTCAGTACTTC
TRBV18	-	TRBJ1-3	-	CASSPTTGISGNTIYF	TGTGCCAGCTCCCCGACAACAGGGATCTCTGGAAACACCATATATTTT
TRBV9	-	TRBJ1-4	-	CASSVVASPNEKLFF	TGTGCCAGCAGCGTAGTTGCCAGTCCTAATGAAAAACTGTTTTTT
TRBV9	-	TRBJ2-2	-	CASSVLSESTGELFF	TGTGCCAGCAGCGTATTATCTGAAAGCACCGGGGAGCTGTTTTTT
TRBV5-1	-	TRBJ2-3	-	CASSLDLADTQYF	TGCGCCAGCAGCTTGGACCTAGCAGATACGCAGTATTTT
TRBV29-1	-	TRBJ2-1	-	CSVTTSYNEQFF	TGCAGCGTTACCACTAGCTACAATGAGCAGTTCTTC
TRBV7-9	TRBD1	TRBJ1-2	-	CASSPGGDYGYTF	TGTGCCAGCAGTCCAGGGGGCGACTATGGCTACACCTTC
TRBV9	-	TRBJ1-1	-	CASSEGSGKFDTEAFF	TGTGCCAGCAGCGAAGGATCGGGGAAATTTGACACTGAAGCTTTCTTT
TRBV5-4	TRBD2	TRBJ2-5	-	CASSPGLLQETQYF	TGTGCCAGCAGCCCGGGACTACTCCAAGAGACCCAGTACTTC
TRBV9	-	TRBJ2-3	-	CASSLTRDISTDTQYF	TGTGCCAGCAGCCTCACCCGGGACATTAGCACAGATACGCAGTATTTT
TRBV6-6	TRBD2	TRBJ2-7	once	CASATSGGTYEQYF	TGTGCCAGCGCCACTAGCGGGGGAACCTACGAGCAGTACTTC
TRBV5-1	TRBD1	TRBJ2-1	-	CASSPAGGDREFF	TGCGCCAGCAGCCCAGCAGGTGGGGACAGGGAGTTCTTC
TRBV19	TRBD1	TRBJ2-5	-	CASSISPGQGQETQYF	TGTGCCAGTAGTATTTCTCCGGGACAGGGACAAGAGACCCAGTACTTC
TRBV24-1	TRBD1	TRBJ2-1	-	CATEGTASYNEQFF	TGTGCCACCGAAGGGACAGCCTCCTACAATGAGCAGTTCTTC
TRBV9	-	TRBJ2-1	-	CASSVDSGMGQFF	TGTGCCAGCAGCGTAGACTCCGGGATGGGGCAGTTCTTC
TRBV6-6	-	TRBJ1-1	-	CASRAPRGGAEAFF	TGTGCCAGCAGAGCGCCGCGAGGGGGTGCTGAAGCTTTCTTT